This record looks at one TCR beta chain sequence and its context. The sample belongs to a study of blood T cell repertoires in COVID-19. Study context: COVID-19 samples collected from the United States, Italy and Spain covered acute and convalescent phases. From T cells, B-cell-depleted T cells, or PBMCs came the material, which was cDNA or gDNA.

This CDR3 contains 18 residues. The germline CDR1 and CDR2 sequences are SGHRS and YFSETQ. V shed 3 bases, J shed 1 base, and the junction held 12 bases outside the gene matches. The data were produced by immunoSEQ multiplex PCR, yet TCRdb's version contains in-frame clones alone and is incomplete. The sample shows roughly 410,000 clones, approximately 90% of them seen only once. Seattle's enrolled individuals joined amid active infection and were then monitored longitudinally. The receptor was isolated from a woman in her 40s with COVID-19, enrolled during active disease. What was sequenced was peripheral blood. The chain carries TRBV5-1 and TRBJ2-2; 7 bases align to TRBD1. The CDR3 reads CASSYPGQRERNTGELFF. CDR3 DNA sequence: TGCGCCAGCAGCTACCCGGGACAGAGGGAACGGAACACCGGGGAGCTGTTTTTT.